These T cell receptor beta chains were read from a single sample in a study of breast tumors, draining lymph nodes, adjacent tissues. TCRdb reprocessed the multiplex PCR reads via MiXCR and lists one record per CDR3 protein. This sample has about 60,000 distinct CDR3 sequences, with roughly 57% found just once. Sequences were obtained from breast tumor tissue. These receptors all come from a female donor with breast cancer. Some clones in this sample may be carry-over from other donors' samples. The CDR3 runs from the conserved cysteine through the conserved F or W. A D gene is named only where the DNA matches it firmly. Clone size is shown for a subset of rows, as once, few, many or a class of expanded clone.

many,.,TRBV20-1,TRBJ1-6,CSAAESYRVFSPLHF,TGCAGTGCGGCCGAATCGTACAGGGTATTTTCACCCCTCCACTTT
many,.,TRBV30,TRBJ1-6,CAWTDVYNSPLHF,TGTGCCTGGACGGACGTTTATAATTCACCCCTCCACTTT
many,.,TRBV5-1,TRBJ1-4,CASSLGGGEKLFF,TGCGCCAGCAGCTTGGGGGGGGGCGAAAAACTGTTTTTT
many,.,TRBV18,TRBJ2-5,CASSPYQETQYF,TGTGCCAGCTCTCCCTACCAAGAGACCCAGTACTTC
.,.,TRBV24-1,TRBJ1-5,CATSDTDQPQHF,TGTGCCACCAGTGATACAGATCAGCCCCAGCATTTT
.,TRBD1,TRBV15,TRBJ1-6,CATSNWDRDGESPLHF,TGTGCCACCAGCAATTGGGACAGGGATGGAGAATCACCCCTCCACTTT
medium-sized,.,TRBV20-1,TRBJ2-7,CSARESGLDEQYF,TGCAGTGCTAGAGAAAGTGGACTCGACGAGCAGTACTTC
once,.,TRBV5-4,TRBJ2-3,CASSPGLVSTDTQYF,TGTGCCAGCAGCCCGGGGCTCGTAAGCACAGATACGCAGTATTTT
.,TRBD2,TRBV20-1,TRBJ2-3,CSARDRLARADTQYF,TGCAGTGCTAGAGATAGACTAGCGAGAGCAGATACGCAGTATTTT
many,TRBD1,TRBV10-3,TRBJ1-1,CAIRTGVTEAFF,TGTGCCATCAGGACAGGGGTCACTGAAGCTTTCTTT
many,.,TRBV18,TRBJ1-2,CASSPEANYGYTF,TGTGCCAGCTCACCAGAGGCAAACTATGGCTACACCTTC
many,.,TRBV5-6,TRBJ2-6,CASSVRGSGANVLTF,TGTGCCAGCAGCGTCCGGGGCTCTGGGGCCAACGTCCTGACTTTC
many,.,TRBV6-2/TRBV6-3,TRBJ1-5,CASTPRGAGNQPQHF,TGTGCCAGCACCCCCCGGGGGGCGGGCAATCAGCCCCAGCATTTT
.,TRBD2,TRBV2,TRBJ2-5,CASSVTIAGGGETQYF,TGTGCCAGCAGTGTAACCATAGCGGGGGGGGGTGAGACCCAGTACTTC
few,TRBD2,TRBV6-5,TRBJ2-1,CASSHSFAGAYNEQFF,TGTGCCAGCAGTCACTCCTTTGCGGGAGCTTACAATGAGCAGTTCTTC
few,TRBD2,TRBV5-4,TRBJ2-7,CASSVGTSSYEQYF,TGTGCCAGCAGCGTCGGGACTAGCAGTTACGAGCAGTACTTC
.,.,TRBV20-1,TRBJ1-5,CSALPGLASNEPQHF,TGCAGTGCCCTACCGGGACTAGCGTCCAATGAGCCCCAGCATTTT
many,.,TRBV20-1,TRBJ1-5,CSARVGQFNQPQHF,TGCAGTGCTAGGGTCGGACAGTTCAATCAGCCCCAGCATTTT
.,.,TRBV20-1,TRBJ2-2,CSAKGDAGGLFF,TGCAGCGCCAAGGGGGACGCCGGGGGGCTGTTTTTT
.,.,TRBV10-2,TRBJ2-5,CASSESGGGTQYF,TGCGCCAGCAGTGAATCCGGTGGGGGGACCCAGTACTTC
many,TRBD2,TRBV13,TRBJ2-7,CASSLIGGRAREQYF,TGTGCCAGCAGCTTAATAGGAGGGAGGGCCCGCGAGCAGTACTTC
.,TRBD1,TRBV7-8,TRBJ2-5,CASSLTGGTEETQYF,TGTGCCAGCAGCTTAACAGGGGGCACTGAAGAGACCCAGTACTTC
.,.,TRBV29-1,TRBJ1-4,CSVAMGGGTNEKLFF,TGCAGCGTTGCGATGGGAGGCGGAACTAATGAAAAACTGTTTTTT
.,TRBD2,TRBV7-9,TRBJ2-5,CASSYLAGGGETQYF,TGTGCCAGCAGCTATTTAGCGGGGGGGGGTGAGACCCAGTACTTC
few,TRBD1,TRBV15,TRBJ2-6,CATSTGTGYSGANVLTF,TGTGCCACCAGCACCGGGACAGGATACTCTGGGGCCAACGTCCTGACTTTC
few,TRBD1,TRBV29-1,TRBJ2-7,CSVGQGADEQYF,TGCAGCGTGGGACAGGGGGCGGACGAGCAGTACTTC
.,TRBD2,TRBV20-1,TRBJ2-1,CSAQAREGSYNEQFF,TGCAGTGCCCAGGCGCGGGAGGGTAGCTACAATGAGCAGTTCTTC
.,.,TRBV20-1,TRBJ1-5,CSAQSQRERLLNQPQHF,TGCAGTGCGCAGAGCCAGCGGGAGCGGCTACTCAATCAGCCCCAGCATTTT
many,.,TRBV7-9,TRBJ2-5,CASSLVRGSGQETQYF,TGTGCCAGCAGCTTAGTTCGCGGGTCGGGCCAAGAGACCCAGTACTTC
.,.,TRBV29-1,TRBJ1-6,CSVVLGVGSPLHF,TGCAGCGTTGTTCTGGGGGTAGGGTCACCCCTCCACTTT
once,.,TRBV24-1,TRBJ1-6,CATSDGTRSPLHF,TGTGCCACCAGTGATGGGACCCGGTCACCCCTCCACTTT
many,.,TRBV9,TRBJ2-7,CASSVGAGGRSYEQYF,TGTGCCAGCAGCGTAGGGGCTGGCGGCCGCTCCTACGAGCAGTACTTC
.,TRBD2,TRBV7-3,TRBJ2-1,CASGLVGAGGPHNQQFF,TGTGCCAGCGGCCTGGTTGGGGCGGGAGGGCCTCACAATCAGCAGTTCTTC
.,.,TRBV28,TRBJ2-3,CASSLWPQGPTDTQYF,TGTGCCAGCAGTTTATGGCCTCAGGGACCCACAGATACGCAGTATTTT
medium-sized,.,TRBV7-8,TRBJ2-3,CASSLDIGGEQYF,TGTGCCAGCAGCTTAGACATCGGGGGAGAGCAGTATTTT
many,TRBD1,TRBV12-3/TRBV12-4,TRBJ2-2,CASREQGALNTGELFF,TGTGCCAGCAGGGAACAGGGGGCCCTGAACACCGGGGAGCTGTTTTTT
many,.,TRBV3-1,TRBJ2-7,CASSQVIGTYEQYF,TGTGCCAGCAGCCAAGTTATAGGCACCTACGAGCAGTACTTC
.,TRBD2,TRBV7-2,TRBJ2-1,CATLLAGGYNEQFF,TGTGCCACCCTACTAGCGGGAGGTTACAATGAGCAGTTCTTC
.,.,TRBV9,TRBJ2-6,CASSGTGLGYNVLTF,TGTGCCAGCAGCGGGACGGGACTTGGGTACAACGTCCTGACTTTC
.,.,TRBV29-1,TRBJ2-1,CSVVRLIGEDEQFF,TGCAGCGTTGTGAGGTTGATAGGGGAGGATGAGCAGTTCTTC
.,.,TRBV20-1,TRBJ2-3,CSAREGSSAYTQYF,TGCAGTGCTAGAGAAGGGAGTAGCGCGTATACGCAGTATTTT
many,.,TRBV5-1,TRBJ2-5,CASSPVGSRSETQYF,TGCGCCAGCAGCCCTGTGGGCTCTCGATCGGAGACCCAGTACTTC
many,TRBD1,TRBV7-2,TRBJ2-7,CASSLVGTGSEQYF,TGTGCCAGCAGCTTAGTAGGGACAGGGTCCGAGCAGTACTTC
.,TRBD2,TRBV7-2,TRBJ2-5,CASSLASGGPLETQYF,TGTGCCAGCAGCTTAGCTTCGGGAGGGCCGTTAGAGACCCAGTACTTC
many,.,TRBV12-3/TRBV12-4,TRBJ2-2,CASSPRLGDGELFF,TGTGCCAGCAGTCCGCGACTAGGTGACGGGGAGCTGTTTTTT
few,.,TRBV9,TRBJ1-5,CASSVGVGIQPQHF,TGTGCCAGCAGCGTAGGGGTGGGAATTCAGCCCCAGCATTTT